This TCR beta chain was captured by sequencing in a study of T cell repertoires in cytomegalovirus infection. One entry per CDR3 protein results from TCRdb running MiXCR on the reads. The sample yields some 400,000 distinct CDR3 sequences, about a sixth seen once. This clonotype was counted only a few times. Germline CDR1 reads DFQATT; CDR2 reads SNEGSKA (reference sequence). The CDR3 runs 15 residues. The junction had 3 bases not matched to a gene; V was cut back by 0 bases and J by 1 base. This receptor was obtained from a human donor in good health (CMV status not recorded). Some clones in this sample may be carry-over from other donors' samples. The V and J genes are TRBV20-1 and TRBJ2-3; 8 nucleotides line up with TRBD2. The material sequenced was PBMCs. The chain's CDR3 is CSAREDSGGTDTQYF. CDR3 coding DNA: TGCAGTGCTAGAGAGGATAGCGGGGGCACAGATACGCAGTATTTT.